This T cell receptor beta chain originates from a study of CD8+ T cells in alopecia areata. Notes on the study in general: Many expanded lesional clones persisted during tofacitinib (in both scalp and blood). Greater clonality was observed in lesional scalp samples, especially alopecia totalis/universalis, versus normal scalp.

Treatment specified: oral pan-JAK inhibitor, 5-10 mg twice daily. This clone was seen a single time. What it binds is unknown. It was cDNA, reverse transcribed from extracted RNA, that served as the sequencing template. Some clones are missing from TCRdb's copy, which holds only in-frame ones; the method was immunoSEQ multiplex PCR. The sample consists of around 86,000 clones, just over 70% of them appearing once. The germline gives CDR1 LNHDA, CDR2 SQIVND (reference sequence). V was clipped by 2 bases and J by 1 base, with 8 bases between them. The CDR3 contains 14 residues. The sequences come from CD8+ T cells sorted from blood, collected at roughly week 45, from a patient treated with tofacitinib. The source is a human donor with alopecia areata. The genes are TRBV19 and TRBJ1-1; D is uncertain. CDR3 protein: CASSISSRNTEAFF. In DNA form, the CDR3 reads TGTGCCAGTAGTATAAGCTCTAGGAACACTGAAGCTTTCTTT.